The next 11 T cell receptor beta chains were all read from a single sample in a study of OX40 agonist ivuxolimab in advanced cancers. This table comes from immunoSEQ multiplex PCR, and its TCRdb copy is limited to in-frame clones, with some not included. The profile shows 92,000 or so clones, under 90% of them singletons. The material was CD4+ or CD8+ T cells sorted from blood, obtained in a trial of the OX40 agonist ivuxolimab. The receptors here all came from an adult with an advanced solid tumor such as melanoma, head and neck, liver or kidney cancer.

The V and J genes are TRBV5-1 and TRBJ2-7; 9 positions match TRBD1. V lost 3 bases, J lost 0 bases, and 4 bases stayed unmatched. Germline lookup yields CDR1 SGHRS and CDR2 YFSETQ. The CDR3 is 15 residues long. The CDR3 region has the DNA TGCGCCAGCAGCTCCGTGGGACAGGGCTCCTACGAGCAGTACTTC. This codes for CASSSVGQGSYEQYF.

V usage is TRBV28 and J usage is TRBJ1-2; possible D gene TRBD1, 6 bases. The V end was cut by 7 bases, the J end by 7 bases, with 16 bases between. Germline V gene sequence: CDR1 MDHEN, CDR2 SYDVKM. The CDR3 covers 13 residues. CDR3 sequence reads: CASTPWDTFGYTF. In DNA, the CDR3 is TGTGCCAGCACCCCTTGGGACACCTTTGGCTACACCTTC.

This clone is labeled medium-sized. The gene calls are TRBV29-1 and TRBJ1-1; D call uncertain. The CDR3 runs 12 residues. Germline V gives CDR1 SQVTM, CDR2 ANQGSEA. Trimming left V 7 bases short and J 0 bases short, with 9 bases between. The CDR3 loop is CSADILNTEAFF. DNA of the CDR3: TGCAGCGCTGACATACTGAACACTGAAGCTTTCTTT.

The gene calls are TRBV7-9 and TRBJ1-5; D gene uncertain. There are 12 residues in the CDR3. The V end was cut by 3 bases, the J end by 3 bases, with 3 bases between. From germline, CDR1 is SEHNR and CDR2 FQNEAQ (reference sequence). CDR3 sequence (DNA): TGTGCCAGCAGCTTCTTCAATCAGCCCCAGCATTTT. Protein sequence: CASSFFNQPQHF. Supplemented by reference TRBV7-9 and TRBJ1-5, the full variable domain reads DTGVSQNPRHKITKRGQNVTFRCDPISEHNRLYWYRQTLGQGPEFLTYFQNEAQLEKSRLLSDRFSAERPKGSFSTLEIQRTEQGDSAMYLCASSFFNQPQHFGDGTRLSIL.

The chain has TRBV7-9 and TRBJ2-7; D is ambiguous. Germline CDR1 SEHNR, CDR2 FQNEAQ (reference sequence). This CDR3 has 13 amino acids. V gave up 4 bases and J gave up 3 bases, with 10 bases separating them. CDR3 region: CASSSSDGYEQYF. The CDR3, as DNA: TGTGCCAGCAGCTCGTCGGACGGCTACGAGCAGTACTTC.

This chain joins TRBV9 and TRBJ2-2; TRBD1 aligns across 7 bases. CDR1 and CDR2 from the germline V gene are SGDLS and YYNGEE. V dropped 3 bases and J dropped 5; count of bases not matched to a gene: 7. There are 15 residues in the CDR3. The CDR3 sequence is CASSATGVRTGELFF. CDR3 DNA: TGTGCCAGCAGCGCCACAGGGGTGCGGACCGGGGAGCTGTTTTTT.

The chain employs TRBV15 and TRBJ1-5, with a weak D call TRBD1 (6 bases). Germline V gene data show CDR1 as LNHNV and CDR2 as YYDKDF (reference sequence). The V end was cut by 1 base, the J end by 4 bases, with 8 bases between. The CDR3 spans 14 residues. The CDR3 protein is CATSRGGGNQPQHF. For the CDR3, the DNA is TGTGCCACCAGCAGAGGAGGGGGGAATCAGCCCCAGCATTTT.

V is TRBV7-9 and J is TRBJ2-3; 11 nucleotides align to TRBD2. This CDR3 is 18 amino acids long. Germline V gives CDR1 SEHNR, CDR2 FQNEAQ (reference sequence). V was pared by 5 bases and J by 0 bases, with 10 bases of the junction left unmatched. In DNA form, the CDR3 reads TGTGCCAGCAGCCGCCGGACTAGCGGGCGATCTAGCACAGATACGCAGTATTTT. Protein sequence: CASSRRTSGRSSTDTQYF.

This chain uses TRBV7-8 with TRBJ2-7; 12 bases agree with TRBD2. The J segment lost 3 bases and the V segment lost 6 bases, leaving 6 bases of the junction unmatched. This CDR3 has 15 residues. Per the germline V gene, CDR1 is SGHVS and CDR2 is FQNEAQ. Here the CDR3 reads CASRRTSGDVYEQYF. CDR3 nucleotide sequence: TGTGCCAGCAGAAGGACTAGCGGGGACGTCTACGAGCAGTACTTC. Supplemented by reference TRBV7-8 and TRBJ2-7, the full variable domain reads GAGVSQSPRYKVAKRGQDVALRCDPISGHVSLFWYQQALGQGPEFLTYFQNEAQLDKSGLPSDRFFAERPEGSVSTLKIQRTQQEDSAVYLCASRRTSGDVYEQYFGPGTRLTVT.

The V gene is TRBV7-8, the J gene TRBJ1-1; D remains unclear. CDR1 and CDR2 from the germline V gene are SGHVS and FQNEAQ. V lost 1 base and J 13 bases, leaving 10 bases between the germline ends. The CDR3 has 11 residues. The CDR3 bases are TGTGCCAGCAGCTTAGAAGGTCCGGTTTTCTTT. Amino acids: CASSLEGPVFF.

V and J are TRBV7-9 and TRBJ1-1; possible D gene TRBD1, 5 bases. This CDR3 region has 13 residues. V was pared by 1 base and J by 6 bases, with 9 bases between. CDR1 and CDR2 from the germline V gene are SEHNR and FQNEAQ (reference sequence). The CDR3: CASSLDQGAEAFF. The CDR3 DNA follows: TGTGCCAGCAGCTTAGACCAGGGCGCTGAAGCTTTCTTT.